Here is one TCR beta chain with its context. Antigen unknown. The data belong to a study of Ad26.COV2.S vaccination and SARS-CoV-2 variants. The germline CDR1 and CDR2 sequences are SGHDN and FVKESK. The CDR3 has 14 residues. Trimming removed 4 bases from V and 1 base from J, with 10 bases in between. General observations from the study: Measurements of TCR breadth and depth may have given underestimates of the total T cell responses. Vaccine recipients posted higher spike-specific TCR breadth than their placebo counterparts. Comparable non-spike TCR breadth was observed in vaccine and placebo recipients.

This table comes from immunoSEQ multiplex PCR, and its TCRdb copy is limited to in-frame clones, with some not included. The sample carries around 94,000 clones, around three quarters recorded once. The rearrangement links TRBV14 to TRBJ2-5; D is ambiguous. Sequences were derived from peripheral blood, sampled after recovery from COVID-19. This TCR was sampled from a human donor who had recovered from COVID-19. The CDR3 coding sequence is TGTGCCAGCAGCCTTTTAATCCCCCAAGAGACCCAGTACTTC. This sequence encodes CASSLLIPQETQYF.